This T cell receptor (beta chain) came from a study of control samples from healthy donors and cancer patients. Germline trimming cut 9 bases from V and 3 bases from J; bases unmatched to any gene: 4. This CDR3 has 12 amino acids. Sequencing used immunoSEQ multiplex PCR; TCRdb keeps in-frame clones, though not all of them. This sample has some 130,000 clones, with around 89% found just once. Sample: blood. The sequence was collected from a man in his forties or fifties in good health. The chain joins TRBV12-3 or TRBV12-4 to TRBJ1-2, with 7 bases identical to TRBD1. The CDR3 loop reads CASTGTDYGYTF. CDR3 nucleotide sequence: TGTGCCAGTACCGGGACAGACTATGGCTACACCTTC.